This paragraph reports one T cell receptor beta chain. Its antigen remains unidentified. The entry originates in a study of T cell responses to AZD1222 COVID-19 vaccine. Only in-frame clones appear in the TCRdb table, and some are missing; sequencing was by immunoSEQ multiplex PCR. Of roughly 270,000 clones listed, almost 95% were seen once; the top ten hold 0.55%. Pooled together were second doses at about 4 or about 12 weeks. Germline V lookup: CDR1 SGHNT, CDR2 YYREEE (reference sequence). V shed 4 bases and J 3 bases; nucleotides not matched to a gene: 8. The CDR3 sequence is 15 residues long. Study-wide findings and caveats: The donor group comprised mostly white British people and more females; the analysis possibly underestimated clonal diversity. Regions left unmutated in variants are reportedly the target of nearly half of spike-specific TCRs. At baseline, seropositivity was found in only a handful of AZD1222 recipients.

The starting material was peripheral blood, obtained 28 days after the second AZD1222 dose. The chain links TRBV5-4 to TRBJ2-3; TRBD1 matches 7 bases. The receptor was isolated from an adult who received the AZD1222 COVID-19 vaccine. The CDR3 coding sequence is TGTGCCAGCAGCACCCGACAGGGTAGTACAGATACGCAGTATTTT. Translated, it gives CASSTRQGSTDTQYF.